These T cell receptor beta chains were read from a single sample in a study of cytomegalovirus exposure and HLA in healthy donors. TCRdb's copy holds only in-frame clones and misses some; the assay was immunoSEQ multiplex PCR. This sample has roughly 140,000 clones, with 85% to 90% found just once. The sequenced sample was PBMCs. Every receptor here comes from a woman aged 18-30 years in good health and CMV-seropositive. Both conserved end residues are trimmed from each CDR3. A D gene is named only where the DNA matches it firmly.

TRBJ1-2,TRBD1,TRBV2,ASSEGGTGEISYGYT
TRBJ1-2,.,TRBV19,ASSINRGYGYT
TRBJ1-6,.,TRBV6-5,ASSYLRGGNNSPLH
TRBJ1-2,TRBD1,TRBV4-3,ASSQGGTAANYGYT
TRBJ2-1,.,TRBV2,ASRGSPGSNEQF
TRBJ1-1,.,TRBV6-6,ASSYSMNTEAF
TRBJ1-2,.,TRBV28,ASSSPDGQIYGYT
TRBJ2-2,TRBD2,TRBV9,ASSPTTSSAGELF
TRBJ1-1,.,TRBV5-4,ASSPIAEAF
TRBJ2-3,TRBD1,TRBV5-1,ASSFQGATDTQY
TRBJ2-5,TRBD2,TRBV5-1,ASRPGLAGVEETQY
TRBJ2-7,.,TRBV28,ASSPILGREQY
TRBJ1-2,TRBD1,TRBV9,ASSGDRVSYT
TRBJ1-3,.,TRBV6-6,ASATGGASGNTIY
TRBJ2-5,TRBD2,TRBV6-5,ASSYSRLAGQETQY
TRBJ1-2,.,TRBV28,ASSLPKNYGYT
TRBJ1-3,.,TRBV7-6,ASSPDLYRASGNTIY
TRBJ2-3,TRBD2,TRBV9,ASEPSGRDTQY
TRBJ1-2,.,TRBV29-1,SVDPRGANYGYT
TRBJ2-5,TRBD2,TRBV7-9,ASSPGVAGVETQY
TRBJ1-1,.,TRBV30,AWSGWGGAF
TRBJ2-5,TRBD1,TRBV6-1,ASSWDREETQY
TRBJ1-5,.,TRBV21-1,AGTTGLLGAQPQH
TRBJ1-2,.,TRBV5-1,ASSLRQNYGYT
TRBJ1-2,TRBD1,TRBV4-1,ASSQEPTGLGGYT
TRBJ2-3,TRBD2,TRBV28,ASTLLAGITDTQY
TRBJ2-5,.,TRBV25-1,ASSFDRLETQY
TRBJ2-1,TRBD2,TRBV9,ASSQASGRIRNEQF
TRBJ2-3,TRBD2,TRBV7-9,ASSSSWGSGGADTQY
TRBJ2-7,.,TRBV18,ASTDITYEQY
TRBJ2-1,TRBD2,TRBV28,ASSSQRGSDEQF
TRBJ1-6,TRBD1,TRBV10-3,AISPNGGTGGSPLH
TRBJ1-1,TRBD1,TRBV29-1,SVVQRTGVTEAF
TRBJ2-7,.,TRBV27,ASAIGEQY
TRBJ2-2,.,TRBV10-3,AITERIEAGELF
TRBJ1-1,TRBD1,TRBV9,ASSVSPGGTEAF
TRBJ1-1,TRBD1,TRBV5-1,ASSLTGVGLYTEAF
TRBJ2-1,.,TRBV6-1,ASSEAIGSSDEQF
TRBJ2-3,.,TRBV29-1,SVAGQTSTDTQY
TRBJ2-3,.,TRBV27,ASSLVAPTHTPDTQY
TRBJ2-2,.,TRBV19,ASSIQTGANTGELF
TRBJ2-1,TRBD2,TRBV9,ASSVGAGIVHNEQF
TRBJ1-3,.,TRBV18,ASSPPTGSGNTIY